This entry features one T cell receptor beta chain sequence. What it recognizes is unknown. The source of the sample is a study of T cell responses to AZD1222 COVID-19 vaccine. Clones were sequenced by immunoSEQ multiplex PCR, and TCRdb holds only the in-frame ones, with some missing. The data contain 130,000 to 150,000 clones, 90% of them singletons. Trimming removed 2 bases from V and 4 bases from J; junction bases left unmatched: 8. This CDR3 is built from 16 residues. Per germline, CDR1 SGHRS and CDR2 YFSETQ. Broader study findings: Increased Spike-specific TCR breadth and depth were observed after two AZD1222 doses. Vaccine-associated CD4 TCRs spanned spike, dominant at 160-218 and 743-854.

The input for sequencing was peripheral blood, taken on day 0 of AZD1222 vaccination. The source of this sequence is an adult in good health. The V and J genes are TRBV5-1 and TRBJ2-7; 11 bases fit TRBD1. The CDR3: CASSLPPGQGAYEQYF. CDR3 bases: TGCGCCAGCAGCTTACCGCCAGGACAGGGGGCGTACGAGCAGTACTTC.